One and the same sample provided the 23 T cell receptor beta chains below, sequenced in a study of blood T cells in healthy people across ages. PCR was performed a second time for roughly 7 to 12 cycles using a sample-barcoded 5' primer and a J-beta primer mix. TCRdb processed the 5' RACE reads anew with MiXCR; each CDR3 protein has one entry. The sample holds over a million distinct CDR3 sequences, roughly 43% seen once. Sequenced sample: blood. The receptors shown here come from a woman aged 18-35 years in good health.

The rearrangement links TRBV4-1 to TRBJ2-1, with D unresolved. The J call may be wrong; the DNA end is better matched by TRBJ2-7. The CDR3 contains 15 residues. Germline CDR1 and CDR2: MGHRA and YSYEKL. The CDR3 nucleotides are TGCGCCAGCAGCCGCCTTGCGACGATTTACAATGAGCAGTACTTC. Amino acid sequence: CASSRLATIYNEQYF.

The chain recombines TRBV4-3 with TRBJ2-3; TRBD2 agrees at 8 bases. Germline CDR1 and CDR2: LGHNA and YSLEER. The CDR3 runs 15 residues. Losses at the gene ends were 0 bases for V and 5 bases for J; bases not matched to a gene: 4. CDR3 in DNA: TGCGCCAGCAGCCAAGATCAAGCGGGGGAAGATACGCAGTATTTT. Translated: CASSQDQAGEDTQYF.

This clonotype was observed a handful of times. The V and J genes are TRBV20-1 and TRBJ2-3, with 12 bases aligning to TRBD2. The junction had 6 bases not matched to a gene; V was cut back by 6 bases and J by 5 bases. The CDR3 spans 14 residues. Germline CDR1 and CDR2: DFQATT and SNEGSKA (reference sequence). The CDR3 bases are TGCAGTGCAAGACTAGCGGGAGCCGGAGATACGCAGTATTTT. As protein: CSARLAGAGDTQYF.

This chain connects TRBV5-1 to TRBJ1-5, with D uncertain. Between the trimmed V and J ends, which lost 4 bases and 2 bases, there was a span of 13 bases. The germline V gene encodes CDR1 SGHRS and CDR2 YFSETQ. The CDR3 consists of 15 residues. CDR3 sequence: CASSLYPSGNQPQHF. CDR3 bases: TGCGCCAGCAGCCTATACCCTTCCGGCAATCAGCCCCAGCATTTT.

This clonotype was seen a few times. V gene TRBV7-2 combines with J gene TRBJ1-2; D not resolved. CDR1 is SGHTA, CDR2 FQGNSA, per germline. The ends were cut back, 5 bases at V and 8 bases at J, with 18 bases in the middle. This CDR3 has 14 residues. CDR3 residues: CASSLDRAWSGYTF. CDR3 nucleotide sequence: TGTGCCAGCAGCCTCGACCGAGCTTGGAGCGGCTACACCTTC.

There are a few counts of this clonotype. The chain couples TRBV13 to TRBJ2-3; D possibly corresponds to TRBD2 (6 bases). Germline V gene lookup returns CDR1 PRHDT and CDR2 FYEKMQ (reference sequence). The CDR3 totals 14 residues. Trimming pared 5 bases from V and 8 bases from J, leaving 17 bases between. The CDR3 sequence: CASSVADTFSTQYF. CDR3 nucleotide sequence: TGTGCCAGCAGCGTAGCGGACACCTTCTCTACGCAGTATTTT.

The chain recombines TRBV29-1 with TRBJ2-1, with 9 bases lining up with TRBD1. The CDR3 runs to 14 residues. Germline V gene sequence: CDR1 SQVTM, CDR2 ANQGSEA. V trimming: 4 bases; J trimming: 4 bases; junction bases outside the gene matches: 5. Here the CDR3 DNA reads TGCAGCGTTGCTAGGGGGACAGGGTACAATGAGCAGTTCTTC. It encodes CSVARGTGYNEQFF.

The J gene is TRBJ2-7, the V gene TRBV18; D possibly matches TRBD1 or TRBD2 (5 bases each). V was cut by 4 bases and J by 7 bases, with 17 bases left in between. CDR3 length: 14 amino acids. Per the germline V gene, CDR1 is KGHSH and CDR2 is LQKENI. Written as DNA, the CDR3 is TGTGCCAGCTCACAACAGACGGGGCTCAATGAGCAGTACTTC. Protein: CASSQQTGLNEQYF.

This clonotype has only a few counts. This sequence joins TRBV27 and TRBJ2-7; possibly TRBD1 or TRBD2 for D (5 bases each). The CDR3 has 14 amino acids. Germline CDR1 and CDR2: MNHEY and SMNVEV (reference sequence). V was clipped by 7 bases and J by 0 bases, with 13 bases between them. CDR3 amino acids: CASKGSGTSYEQYF. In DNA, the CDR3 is TGTGCCAGCAAAGGCAGTGGGACCTCCTACGAGCAGTACTTC.

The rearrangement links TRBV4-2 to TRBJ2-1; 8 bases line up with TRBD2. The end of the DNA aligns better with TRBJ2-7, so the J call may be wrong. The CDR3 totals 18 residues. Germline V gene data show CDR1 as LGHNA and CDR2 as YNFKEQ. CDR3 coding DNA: TGTGCCAGCAGCCATTTGGGTAAAGGAGCGGGAGTCTACAATGAGCAGTACTTC. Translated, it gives CASSHLGKGAGVYNEQYF.

The CDR3: CASSEGRLSYEQYF. CDR3 DNA sequence: TGTGCCAGCAGTGAAGGCCGCCTCTCCTACGAGCAGTACTTC. The chain carries TRBV2 and TRBJ2-7; D is ambiguous. V dropped 1 base and J dropped 0 bases, with 7 bases sitting between them. The V gene's germline CDR1 is SNHLY and CDR2 FYNNEI. The CDR3 is made up of 14 amino acids.

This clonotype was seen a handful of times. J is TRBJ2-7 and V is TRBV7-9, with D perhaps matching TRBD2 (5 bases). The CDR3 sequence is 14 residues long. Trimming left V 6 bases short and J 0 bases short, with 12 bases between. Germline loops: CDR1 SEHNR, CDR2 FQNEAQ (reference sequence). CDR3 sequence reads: CASSSRAGSYEQYF. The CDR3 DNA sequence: TGTGCCAGCAGTTCGAGGGCTGGCTCCTACGAGCAGTACTTC.

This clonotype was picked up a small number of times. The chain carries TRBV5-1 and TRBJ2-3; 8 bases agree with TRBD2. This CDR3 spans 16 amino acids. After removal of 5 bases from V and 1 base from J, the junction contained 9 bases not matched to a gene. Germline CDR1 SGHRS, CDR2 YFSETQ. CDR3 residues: CASRALAGTGTDTQYF. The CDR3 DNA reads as TGCGCCAGCAGGGCTTTAGCGGGGACCGGCACAGATACGCAGTATTTT. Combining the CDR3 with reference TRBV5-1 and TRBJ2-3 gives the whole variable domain KAGVTQTPRYLIKTRGQQVTLSCSPISGHRSVSWYQQTPGQGLQFLFEYFSETQRNKGNFPGRFSGRQFSNSRSEMNVSTLELGDSALYLCASRALAGTGTDTQYFGPGTRLTVL.

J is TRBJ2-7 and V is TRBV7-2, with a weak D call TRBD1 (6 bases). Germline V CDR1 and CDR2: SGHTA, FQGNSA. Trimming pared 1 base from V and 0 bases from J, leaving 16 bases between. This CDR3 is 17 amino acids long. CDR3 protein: CASSLGRGTWDSYEQYF. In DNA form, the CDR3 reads TGTGCCAGCAGCTTAGGAAGGGGGACGTGGGACTCCTACGAGCAGTACTTC.

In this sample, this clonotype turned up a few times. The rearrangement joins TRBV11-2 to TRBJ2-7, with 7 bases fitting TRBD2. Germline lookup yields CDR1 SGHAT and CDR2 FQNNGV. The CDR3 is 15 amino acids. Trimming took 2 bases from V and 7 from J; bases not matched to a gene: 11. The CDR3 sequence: CASSLFAGAMGEQYF. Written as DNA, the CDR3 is TGTGCCAGCAGCTTATTCGCGGGAGCCATGGGGGAGCAGTACTTC.

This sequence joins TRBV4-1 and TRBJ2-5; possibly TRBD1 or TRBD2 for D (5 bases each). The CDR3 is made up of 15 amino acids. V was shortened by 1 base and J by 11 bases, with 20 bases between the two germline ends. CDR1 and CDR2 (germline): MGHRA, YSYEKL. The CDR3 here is CASSQGRGPYNEQYF. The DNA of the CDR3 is TGCGCCAGCAGCCAAGGCCGGGGCCCCTACAATGAGCAGTACTTC.

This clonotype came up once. CDR3: CSAGSGTELYEQYF. In DNA form, the CDR3 reads TGCAGTGCTGGTTCCGGGACAGAACTCTACGAGCAGTACTTC. The V call is TRBV20-1, the J call TRBJ2-7, with 7 bases that match TRBD1. Germline CDR1 is DFQATT and CDR2 is SNEGSKA (reference sequence). The CDR3 has 14 amino acids. The J segment lost 3 bases and the V segment lost 5 bases, leaving 10 bases of the junction unmatched.

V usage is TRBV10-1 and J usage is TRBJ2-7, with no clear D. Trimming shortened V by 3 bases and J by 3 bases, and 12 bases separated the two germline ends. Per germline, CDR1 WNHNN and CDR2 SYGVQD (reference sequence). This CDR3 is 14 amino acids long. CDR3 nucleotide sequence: TGCGCCAGCAGTGACGGGTATCCGATCTACGAGCAGTACTTC. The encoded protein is CASSDGYPIYEQYF.

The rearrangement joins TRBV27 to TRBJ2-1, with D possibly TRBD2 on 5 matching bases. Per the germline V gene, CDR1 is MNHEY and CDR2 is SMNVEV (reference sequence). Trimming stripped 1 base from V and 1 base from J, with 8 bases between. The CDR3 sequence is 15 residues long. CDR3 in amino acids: CASSLLGLSYNEQFF. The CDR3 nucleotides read TGTGCCAGCAGTTTATTAGGACTGTCCTACAATGAGCAGTTCTTC.

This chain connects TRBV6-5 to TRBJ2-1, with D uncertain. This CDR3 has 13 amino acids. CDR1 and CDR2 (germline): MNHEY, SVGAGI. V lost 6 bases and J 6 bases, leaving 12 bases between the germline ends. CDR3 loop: CASRGTLPNEQFF. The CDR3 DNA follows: TGTGCCAGCAGGGGAACCCTACCCAATGAGCAGTTCTTC.

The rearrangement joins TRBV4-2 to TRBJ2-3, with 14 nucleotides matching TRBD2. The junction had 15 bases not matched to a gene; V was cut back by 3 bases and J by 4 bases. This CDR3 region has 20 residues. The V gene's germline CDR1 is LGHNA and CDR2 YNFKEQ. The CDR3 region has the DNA TGTGCCAGCAGCCAGTCCACCCCGGGACTAGCGGGAGTATACCCAGATACGCAGTATTTT. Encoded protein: CASSQSTPGLAGVYPDTQYF.

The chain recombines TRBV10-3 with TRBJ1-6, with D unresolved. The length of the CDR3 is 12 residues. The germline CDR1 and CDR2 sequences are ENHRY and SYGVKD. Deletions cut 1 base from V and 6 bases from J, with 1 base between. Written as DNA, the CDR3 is TGTGCCATCAGTGAGTTTAATTCACCCCTCCACTTT. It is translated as CAISEFNSPLHF.

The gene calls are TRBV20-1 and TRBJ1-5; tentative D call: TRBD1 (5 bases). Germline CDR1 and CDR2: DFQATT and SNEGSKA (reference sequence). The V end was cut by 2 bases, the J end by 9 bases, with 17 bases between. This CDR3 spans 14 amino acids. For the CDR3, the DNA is TGCAGTGCTAGATCTCAGGGTAGTGAACTGCCCCAGCATTTT. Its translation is CSARSQGSELPQHF.